The 14 T cell receptor beta chains presented below share a single source sample, sequenced in a study of T cells in Graves' hyperthyroidism and ophthalmopathy. Amplified regions were TCR beta CDR3 sequences from RNA transcripts. The HTBI primer set was used in a first-round RT-PCR of the TCR CDR3. TCRdb called the multiplex PCR reads again in MiXCR, with one record for every CDR3 protein. Among 300,000 to 400,000 distinct CDR3 sequences listed, roughly 23% were seen once. The specimen sequenced was blood. These TCRs come from a woman between 50 and 59 years old with Graves' hyperthyroidism.

The sample holds many counts of this clonotype. The rearrangement joins TRBV7-9 to TRBJ2-1; D perhaps matches TRBD1 (6 bases). The CDR3 covers 15 residues. Germline values: CDR1 SEHNR, CDR2 FQNEAQ (reference sequence). V shed 9 bases and J shed 6 bases, with 21 bases lying between them. The CDR3 nucleotides are TGTGCCAGTCTACTTCCGGGACATTGGAGCAATGAGCAGTTCTTC. Its translation: CASLLPGHWSNEQFF.

As regards this clonotype: It may be a read error: a sequence one base away is much more abundant. The chain combines TRBV6-2 or TRBV6-3 with TRBJ1-1; 10 nucleotides match TRBD1. V shed 7 bases and J 4 bases; nucleotides not matched to a gene: 9. The CDR3 runs 15 residues. Per germline, CDR1 MNHEY and CDR2 SVGEGT. The CDR3 bases are TGTGCCAGCATCTCCATTGGACAGGGGGTCACTGAAGCTTTCTTT. Its translation is CASISIGQGVTEAFF.

A single count supports this clonotype. The chain links TRBV29-1 to TRBJ2-3; the D gene could be TRBD1 or TRBD2 (6 bases each). The CDR3 has 16 residues. V shed 6 bases and J shed 0 bases, with 19 bases lying between them. CDR1 and CDR2 (germline): SQVTM, ANQGSEA. CDR3 sequence (DNA): TGCAGCGTGGGGGGCCCCGGGACCAGTAGCACAGATACGCAGTATTTT. Its protein is CSVGGPGTSSTDTQYF.

The chain joins TRBV20-1 to TRBJ2-7, with D uncertain. This CDR3 region has 15 residues. From germline, CDR1 is DFQATT and CDR2 SNEGSKA (reference sequence). The V end lost 4 bases, the J end lost 7 bases, and 23 bases lay between the germline ends. The DNA of the CDR3 is TGCAGTGCTATCCGAGCCTACGACAATTCTGGGGAGCAGTACTTC. This gives the protein CSAIRAYDNSGEQYF.

This chain uses TRBV5-8 with TRBJ1-6, with 9 bases that match TRBD1. Germline CDR1 reads SGHTS; CDR2 reads YDEGEE. The CDR3 extends over 16 amino acids. The ends lost 3 bases at V and 2 bases at J; junction bases unmatched: 3. CDR3 sequence (DNA): TGTGCCAGCAGCTCCCGGACAGGGGCCTATAATTCACCCCTCCACTTT. Amino acid sequence: CASSSRTGAYNSPLHF.

This clonotype showed up many times. The rearrangement joins TRBV28 to TRBJ2-7, with TRBD1 matching 9 bases. The CDR3 spans 15 residues. Germline CDR1 and CDR2: MDHEN and SYDVKM. V dropped 6 bases and J dropped 2; count of bases not matched to a gene: 8. CDR3 sequence: CASSQNRGHPYEQYF. The DNA of the CDR3 is TGTGCCAGCAGCCAAAACAGGGGGCACCCCTACGAGCAGTACTTC.

The rearrangement uses TRBV28 and TRBJ2-1; D is undetermined. The CDR3 spans 12 residues. Germline V gene data show CDR1 as MDHEN and CDR2 as SYDVKM. V lost 4 bases and J lost 7, with 8 bases in between. The CDR3 loop reads CASSSPVNEQFF. The CDR3 bases are TGTGCCAGCAGTTCTCCTGTGAATGAGCAGTTCTTC.

The chain carries TRBV28 and TRBJ2-7; 7 nucleotides line up with TRBD2. V trimming: 5 bases; J trimming: 0 bases; junction bases outside the gene matches: 7. The CDR3 is made up of 15 amino acids. CDR1 and CDR2 (germline): MDHEN, SYDVKM. The DNA for the CDR3 is TGTGCCAGCAGTCCCGGCGGGGGACCCTCCTACGAGCAGTACTTC. Its protein product is CASSPGGGPSYEQYF.

This clonotype showed up just a few times. V usage is TRBV5-4 and J usage is TRBJ2-2; a possible D gene is TRBD2 (5 bases). CDR3 size: 16 residues. Germline values: CDR1 SGHNT, CDR2 YYREEE (reference sequence). V lost 5 bases to trimming and J lost 0 bases, with 14 bases between them. The CDR3, as DNA: TGTGCCAGCAGGGAAGGACCGACTACGAACACCGGGGAGCTGTTTTTT. Translated: CASREGPTTNTGELFF.

Ten or more counts support this clonotype. This rearrangement joins TRBV28 to TRBJ2-1, with no clear D. Germline CDR1 and CDR2: MDHEN and SYDVKM. The CDR3 extends over 12 amino acids. V shed 5 bases and J shed 6 bases, with 8 bases lying between them. CDR3 amino acids: CASSLSSNEQFF. Written as DNA, the CDR3 is TGTGCCAGCAGTCTGTCTAGCAATGAGCAGTTCTTC.

The chain links TRBV28 to TRBJ2-7, with 9 bases identical to TRBD1. CDR3 length equals 15 residues. In germline, CDR1 is MDHEN, CDR2 SYDVKM. Unmatched junction bases numbered 5, after V lost 4 bases and J lost 1 base. The CDR3 loop is CASSSMGQGSYEQYF. CDR3 nucleotides: TGTGCCAGCAGTTCCATGGGACAGGGTTCCTACGAGCAGTACTTC.

V is TRBV7-8 and J is TRBJ1-2, with 10 bases matching TRBD1. The J segment lost 4 bases and the V segment lost 5 bases, leaving 13 bases of the junction unmatched. From germline, CDR1 is SGHVS and CDR2 FQNEAQ. The CDR3 is 17 residues long. The CDR3 DNA is TGTGCCAGCAGCCCTAGGCTCGGGACAGGGGACCTCTATGGCTACACCTTC. It encodes CASSPRLGTGDLYGYTF.

This clonotype was seen repeatedly, ten times or more. The genes are TRBV12-3 or TRBV12-4 and TRBJ2-2; no firm D call. The CDR3 contains 15 residues. V was shortened by 3 bases and J by 5 bases, with 13 bases between the two germline ends. CDR3 protein: CASSFGSPRTGELFF. The CDR3 DNA reads as TGTGCCAGCAGTTTTGGGTCCCCGAGGACCGGGGAGCTGTTTTTT.

To note about this clonotype: One end of the junction varies from germline; a read error may be responsible. V is TRBV10-3 and J is TRBJ2-3; 12 positions agree with TRBD2. Germline V gene data show CDR1 as ENHRY and CDR2 as SYGVKD. The CDR3 runs 17 residues. The DNA of the CDR3 is TGTGCCACCAGTGAGTCTAGCGGGAGGGCTAGCACAGATACGCAGTATTTT. It specifies CATSESSGRASTDTQYF.